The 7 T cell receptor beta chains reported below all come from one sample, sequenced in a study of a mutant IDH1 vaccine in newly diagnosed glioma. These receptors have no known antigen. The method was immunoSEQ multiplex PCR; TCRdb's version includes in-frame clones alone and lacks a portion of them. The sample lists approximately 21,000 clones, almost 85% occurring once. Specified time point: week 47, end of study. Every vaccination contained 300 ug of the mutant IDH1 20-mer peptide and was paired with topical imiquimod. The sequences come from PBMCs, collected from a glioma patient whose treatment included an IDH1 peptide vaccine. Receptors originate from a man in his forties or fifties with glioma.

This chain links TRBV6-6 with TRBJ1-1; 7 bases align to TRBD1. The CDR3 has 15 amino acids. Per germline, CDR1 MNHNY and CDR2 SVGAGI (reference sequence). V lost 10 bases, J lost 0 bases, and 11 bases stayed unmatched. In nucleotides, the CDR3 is TGTGCCATCTACCCGCAACAGGGGTTGAACACTGAAGCTTTCTTT. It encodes CAIYPQQGLNTEAFF.

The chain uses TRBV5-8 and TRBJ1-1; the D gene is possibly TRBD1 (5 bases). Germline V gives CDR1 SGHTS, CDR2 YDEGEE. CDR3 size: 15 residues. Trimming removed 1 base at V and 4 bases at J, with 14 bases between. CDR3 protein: CASSLPGVPPTEAFF. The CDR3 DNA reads TGTGCCAGCAGCTTGCCGGGGGTGCCCCCCACTGAAGCTTTCTTT.

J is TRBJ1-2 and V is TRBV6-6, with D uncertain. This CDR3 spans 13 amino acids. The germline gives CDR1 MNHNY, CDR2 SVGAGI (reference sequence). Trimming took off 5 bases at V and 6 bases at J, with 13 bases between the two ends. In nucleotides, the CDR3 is TGTGCCAGCAGTCCGAGGCCCAAGAATGGCTACACCTTC. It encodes CASSPRPKNGYTF.

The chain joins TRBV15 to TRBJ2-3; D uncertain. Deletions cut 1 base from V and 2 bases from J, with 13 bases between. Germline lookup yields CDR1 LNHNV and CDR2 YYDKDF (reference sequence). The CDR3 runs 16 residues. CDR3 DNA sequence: TGTGCCACCAGCAGAGTGTATGGCAGCTACACAGATACGCAGTATTTT. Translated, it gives CATSRVYGSYTDTQYF.

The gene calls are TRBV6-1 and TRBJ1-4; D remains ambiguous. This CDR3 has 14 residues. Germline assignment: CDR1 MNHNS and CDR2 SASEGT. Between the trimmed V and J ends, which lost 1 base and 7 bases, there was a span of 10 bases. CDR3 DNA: TGTGCCAGCAGTGAAGAACCCACCCCTGAAAAACTGTTTTTT. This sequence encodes CASSEEPTPEKLFF.

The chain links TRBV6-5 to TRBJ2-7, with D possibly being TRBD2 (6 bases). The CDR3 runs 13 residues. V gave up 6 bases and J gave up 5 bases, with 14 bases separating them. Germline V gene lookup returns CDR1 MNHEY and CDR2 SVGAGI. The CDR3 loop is CASSWVGGDEQYF. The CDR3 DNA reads TGTGCCAGCAGCTGGGTGGGCGGGGACGAGCAGTACTTC.

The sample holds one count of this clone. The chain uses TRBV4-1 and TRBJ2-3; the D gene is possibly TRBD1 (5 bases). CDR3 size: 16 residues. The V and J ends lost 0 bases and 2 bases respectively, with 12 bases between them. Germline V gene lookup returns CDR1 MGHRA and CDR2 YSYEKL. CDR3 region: CASSQEMGRNTDTQYF. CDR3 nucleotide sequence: TGCGCCAGCAGCCAAGAGATGGGGCGGAACACAGATACGCAGTATTTT.